This T cell receptor (beta chain) was captured in a study of OX40 agonist ivuxolimab in advanced cancers. Study conclusions and caveats: The antigen specificity of the peripheral T cells (those that were expanded) was not determined.

Some clones are missing from TCRdb's copy, which holds only in-frame ones; the method was immunoSEQ multiplex PCR. Of about 74,000 clones listed, around 84% are singletons. The CDR3 extends over 13 amino acids. CDR1 and CDR2 (germline): SGHVS, FNYEAQ. The germline V and J ends were trimmed by 5 bases and 0 bases, with 7 bases remaining between them. Cycle 7 day 1, cycle 4 day 1, and baseline were the timepoints at which blood was sampled. Points on this clone: Its antigen is undetermined.

The gene calls are TRBV7-6 and TRBJ1-1; weak D call: TRBD1 (5 bases). The sample in question was CD4+ or CD8+ T cells sorted from blood, obtained in a trial of the OX40 agonist ivuxolimab. This receptor was taken from an adult with an advanced solid tumor such as melanoma, head and neck, liver or kidney cancer. CDR3: CASSRDLNTEAFF. The CDR3 bases are TGTGCCAGCAGCCGGGACTTGAACACTGAAGCTTTCTTT.